A single sample gave rise to the 31 T cell receptor beta chains below, sequenced in a study of shared clonotypes between healthy human individuals. Sequenced by immunoSEQ multiplex PCR; TCRdb stores in-frame clones only, minus some. The data show about 460,000 clones, roughly four fifths seen once. Sequenced sample: PBMCs. The receptors come from a woman aged 40-49 years in good health. Some clones in this sample may be carry-over from other donors' samples.

V usage is TRBV27 and J usage is TRBJ1-1; D ambiguous. CDR1 is MNHEY, CDR2 SMNVEV, per germline (reference sequence). V dropped 8 bases and J dropped 1 base, with 11 bases sitting between them. This CDR3 is built from 13 residues. The CDR3 region is CASGPRSNTEAFF. Here the CDR3 DNA reads TGTGCCAGCGGCCCACGGTCGAACACTGAAGCTTTCTTT.

The chain links TRBV7-3 to TRBJ2-3; D not resolved. CDR1 is SGHTA, CDR2 FQGTGA, per germline. The CDR3 length is 14 residues. With 5 bases removed from V and 1 base from J, the gap between germline ends came to 10 bases. The DNA for the CDR3 is TGTGCCAGCAGCCTCAGACTGCGCACAGATACGCAGTATTTT. Its translation: CASSLRLRTDTQYF.

Details on this clone: A much more abundant neighbour one base away suggests this may be a read error. The rearrangement joins TRBV9 to TRBJ2-3; 7 bases fit TRBD2. Germline V lookup: CDR1 SGDLS, CDR2 YYNGEE. This CDR3 comprises 13 residues. CDR3 sequence reads: CAGSVSSTSGTNF. The CDR3 nucleotides read TGTGCCGGCAGCGTATCCTCTACTTCCGGGACTAACTTT. Together with reference TRBV9 and TRBJ2-3, the CDR3 gives the full variable domain: DSGVTQTPKHLITATGQRVTLRCSPRSGDLSVYWYQQSLDQGLQFLIQYYNGEERAKGNILERFSAQQFPDLHSELNLSSLELGDSALYFCAGSVSSTSGTNFGPGTRLTVL.

The chain employs TRBV4-2 and TRBJ2-4; D remains ambiguous. V dropped 0 bases and J dropped 9 bases, with 6 bases sitting between them. Per the germline V gene, CDR1 is LGHNA and CDR2 is YNFKEQ. The CDR3 has 12 residues. CDR3 region: CASSQDRSIQYF. The CDR3 bases are TGTGCCAGCAGCCAAGATCGGAGCATTCAGTACTTC.

V usage is TRBV10-3 and J usage is TRBJ1-4; D remains ambiguous. CDR3 size: 13 residues. Between the trimmed V and J ends, which lost 7 bases and 5 bases, there was a span of 11 bases. Looked up from germline, CDR1 is ENHRY and CDR2 is SYGVKD. The CDR3 coding sequence is TGTGCCATCAAGGGAAATCCAAATGAAAAACTGTTTTTT. Its translation: CAIKGNPNEKLFF.

This clone appeared a few times. The rearrangement links TRBV28 to TRBJ2-1; the D gene is possibly TRBD2 (6 bases). Germline V gene lookup returns CDR1 MDHEN and CDR2 SYDVKM. The CDR3 totals 15 residues. Trimming removed 4 bases from V and 2 bases from J, with 12 bases in between. CDR3 sequence reads: CASSWPASAYNEQFF. The CDR3 nucleotides are TGTGCCAGCAGTTGGCCGGCTAGCGCCTACAATGAGCAGTTCTTC.

The CDR3 sequence: CASSPWGGGDGYTF. The CDR3 coding sequence is TGTGCCAGCAGTCCCTGGGGTGGGGGAGATGGCTACACCTTC. The V gene is TRBV5-4, the J gene TRBJ1-2, with a weak D call TRBD1 (5 bases). The CDR3 contains 14 residues. The ends were cut back, 5 bases at V and 6 bases at J, with 17 bases in the middle. From germline, CDR1 is SGHNT and CDR2 YYREEE (reference sequence).

Worth noting for this clone: Other DNA sequences in the sample encode the same CDR3. The V and J genes are TRBV5-1 and TRBJ2-7; 8 bases agree with TRBD2. Germline V CDR1 and CDR2: SGHRS, YFSETQ. The CDR3 is 13 residues long. V lost 0 bases and J lost 5; bases outside the gene matches: 1. The CDR3 reads CASSLGGGNEQYF. The CDR3 DNA sequence: TGCGCCAGCAGCTTGGGCGGGGGGAACGAGCAGTACTTC.

This chain links TRBV9 with TRBJ1-1, with unresolved D. This CDR3 is built from 15 residues. Deletions cut 5 bases from V and 8 bases from J, with 22 bases between. Looked up from germline, CDR1 is SGDLS and CDR2 is YYNGEE. The CDR3 protein is CASSATVNAGVEAFF. In DNA form, the CDR3 reads TGTGCCAGCAGTGCTACAGTTAATGCGGGCGTAGAAGCTTTCTTT.

This chain uses TRBV4-1 with TRBJ1-4, with 7 bases that match TRBD1. Germline V gene lookup returns CDR1 MGHRA and CDR2 YSYEKL. V was clipped by 1 base and J by 11 bases; unmatched bases: 19. This CDR3 is built from 18 residues. The CDR3 region is CASSQVSGRGSGGGKLFF. For the CDR3, the DNA is TGCGCCAGCAGCCAAGTATCGGGCAGGGGGTCTGGCGGAGGGAAACTGTTTTTT.

The rearrangement uses TRBV7-3 and TRBJ2-5; no reliable D call. Trimming shortened V by 6 bases and J by 5 bases, and 13 bases separated the two germline ends. The CDR3 sequence is 13 residues long. Per the germline V gene, CDR1 is SGHTA and CDR2 is FQGTGA. CDR3 sequence (DNA): TGTGCCAGCAGTTCGACCCAGGCGGAGACCCAGTACTTC. As protein: CASSSTQAETQYF.

The chain employs TRBV10-2 and TRBJ2-5; D ambiguous. CDR3 length: 14 residues. CDR1 WSHSY and CDR2 SAAADI come from the germline V gene. V lost 0 bases, J lost 1 base, and 6 bases lay in between. CDR3 region: CASSESSIQETQYF. CDR3 sequence (DNA): TGCGCCAGCAGTGAGTCTTCCATCCAAGAGACCCAGTACTTC.

Turning to this clone: A much larger clone differs from this one at a single base, so this may be a read error. The chain combines TRBV27 with TRBJ1-2; 7 positions agree with TRBD1. In germline, CDR1 is MNHEY, CDR2 SMNVEV (reference sequence). V gave up 6 bases and J gave up 4 bases; unmatched junction bases: 2. The CDR3 consists of 12 residues. CDR3 nucleotide sequence: TGTGCCAGCAGCCCAGGGGGCTATGGCTACACCTTC. Its protein is CASSPGGYGYTF.

The CDR3 nucleotides are TGTGCCAGCAGTTTGGTTGGGGGCCACGAGCAGTACTTC. Its protein product is CASSLVGGHEQYF. J is TRBJ2-7 and V is TRBV28; D is perhaps TRBD1 (6 bases). The CDR3 runs to 13 residues. Trimming cost V 3 bases and J 5 bases, with 11 bases left between them. The V gene's germline CDR1 is MDHEN and CDR2 SYDVKM.

The chain joins TRBV4-1 to TRBJ2-2; 7 bases are a match to TRBD2. This CDR3 spans 15 amino acids. Trimming at V came to 6 bases and at J to 0 bases, leaving 4 bases not matched to a gene. Germline CDR1 and CDR2: MGHRA and YSYEKL. Here the CDR3 reads CASRTGGANTGELFF. The CDR3 DNA follows: TGCGCCAGCAGAACGGGAGGAGCGAACACCGGGGAGCTGTTTTTT.

The rearrangement joins TRBV6-1 to TRBJ2-3; TRBD2 might be the D (5 bases). The V gene lost 10 bases and the J gene lost 2 bases, with 13 bases spanning the gap. This CDR3 spans 13 amino acids. CDR1 MNHNS and CDR2 SASEGT come from the germline V gene. CDR3 loop: CAIGITYTDTQYF. The CDR3 DNA reads as TGTGCCATCGGGATTACTTACACAGATACGCAGTATTTT.

The rearrangement links TRBV27 to TRBJ2-1; possibly TRBD2 for D (6 bases). The V end was cut by 7 bases, the J end by 14 bases, with 18 bases between. This CDR3 spans 12 amino acids. Germline CDR1 reads MNHEY; CDR2 reads SMNVEV (reference sequence). Here the CDR3 reads CASKNPGEVEFF. CDR3 DNA: TGTGCCAGCAAAAACCCCGGGGAGGTGGAGTTCTTC.

This sequence joins TRBV10-3 and TRBJ2-7; 13 bases line up with TRBD2. The germline V gene has CDR1 ENHRY and CDR2 SYGVKD. J gave up 0 bases and V 4 bases, and 9 bases lay outside the gene matches. CDR3 length equals 18 residues. The DNA for the CDR3 is TGTGCCATCAGTGCAATCCCGGGACTAGCGGGAAGCTCCTACGAGCAGTACTTC. It specifies CAISAIPGLAGSSYEQYF.

The chain has TRBV29-1 and TRBJ2-1; 10 bases match TRBD1. Germline loops: CDR1 SQVTM, CDR2 ANQGSEA. CDR3 length: 15 residues. Germline trimming cut 4 bases from V and 4 bases from J; bases unmatched to any gene: 7. In DNA form, the CDR3 reads TGCAGCGTTGCTGGGAGGACAGGGGGGTACAATGAGCAGTTCTTC. This gives the protein CSVAGRTGGYNEQFF.

The V call is TRBV9, the J call TRBJ2-3; no clear D gene. V dropped 0 bases and J dropped 0 bases, with 8 bases sitting between them. The CDR3 extends over 15 amino acids. CDR1 SGDLS and CDR2 YYNGEE come from the germline V gene. The CDR3: CASSVGPKSTDTQYF. The DNA for the CDR3 is TGTGCCAGCAGCGTAGGGCCGAAGAGCACAGATACGCAGTATTTT.

The chain is built from TRBV2 and TRBJ2-3; no firm D call. The germline V and J ends were trimmed by 2 bases and 2 bases, with 8 bases remaining between them. The CDR3 extends over 14 amino acids. CDR1 is SNHLY, CDR2 FYNNEI, per germline. The CDR3 region has the DNA TGTGCCAGCAGTGAACTCCCTATCACAGATACGCAGTATTTT. As protein: CASSELPITDTQYF.

V usage is TRBV7-3 and J usage is TRBJ2-7; 7 bases are shared with TRBD1. Looked up from germline, CDR1 is SGHTA and CDR2 is FQGTGA. The CDR3 extends over 15 amino acids. With 1 base clipped from V and 5 bases from J, the junction kept 8 bases outside the gene matches. CDR3 amino acids: CASSLRGPTGDEQYF. The CDR3 DNA follows: TGTGCCAGCAGCTTAAGGGGTCCTACAGGGGACGAGCAGTACTTC.

Worth noting for this clone: With only one base between it and a far larger clone, this is likely a read error. Other DNA sequences in the same sample also yield this CDR3. This sequence joins TRBV7-2 and TRBJ2-7, with D possibly being TRBD2 (6 bases). This CDR3 spans 16 amino acids. V dropped 2 bases and J dropped 6 bases, with 20 bases sitting between them. Germline values: CDR1 SGHTA, CDR2 FQGNSA. The CDR3 nucleotides are TGTGCCAGCAGCTTATACCCCCCGGGACCGGAGGGCGAGCAGTACTTC. Residues: CASSLYPPGPEGEQYF.

Turning to this clone: One end of the junction is discordant with germline, which a read error may explain. V gene TRBV7-7 combines with J gene TRBJ2-5; 12 bases agree with TRBD2. The CDR3 length is 15 residues. From germline, CDR1 is SSHAT and CDR2 FNYEAQ (reference sequence). CDR3 protein: CASSHGLAGQETQYF. The CDR3 nucleotides are TGTGCTAGCAGCCACGGACTAGCGGGGCAAGAGACCCAGTACTTC.

V gene TRBV4-2 combines with J gene TRBJ1-1; TRBD1 is a possible D gene (6 bases). Germline V gene data show CDR1 as LGHNA and CDR2 as YNFKEQ. Trimming removed 5 bases at V and 0 bases at J, with 10 bases between. The CDR3 is 14 amino acids. The DNA of the CDR3 is TGTGCCAGCAGCTTGGACAGACTGAACACTGAAGCTTTCTTT. Its protein is CASSLDRLNTEAFF.

The chain carries TRBV28 and TRBJ1-1; 9 bases align to TRBD1. Trimming at V came to 5 bases and at J to 3 bases, leaving 7 bases not matched to a gene. The CDR3 is 15 residues long. In germline, CDR1 is MDHEN, CDR2 SYDVKM. In nucleotides, the CDR3 is TGTGCCAGCAGTCTACAGGGGGCGGGGGACACTGAAGCTTTCTTT. Translation: CASSLQGAGDTEAFF.

This clone was observed once. This chain joins TRBV20-1 and TRBJ2-7, with D possibly TRBD1 on 6 matching bases. This CDR3 spans 11 amino acids. The V end lost 5 bases, the J end lost 12 bases, and 17 bases lay between the germline ends. Germline V gene lookup returns CDR1 DFQATT and CDR2 SNEGSKA (reference sequence). The CDR3 reads CSALKGDLRYF. Here the CDR3 DNA reads TGCAGTGCTCTCAAGGGGGACCTCCGGTACTTC.

Here the CDR3 reads CASSSLPGQGSYEQYF. CDR3 DNA: TGTGCCAGCAGTTCCTTGCCGGGACAGGGCTCCTACGAGCAGTACTTC. The V gene is TRBV28, the J gene TRBJ2-7; 9 nucleotides match TRBD1. V was clipped by 4 bases and J by 0 bases; unmatched bases: 7. The CDR3 extends over 16 amino acids. Germline lookup yields CDR1 MDHEN and CDR2 SYDVKM.

A word on this clone: With a much larger clone just one base away, this may be a read error. The chain carries TRBV6-6 and TRBJ2-7, with D uncertain. The germline V gene encodes CDR1 MNHNY and CDR2 SVGAGI (reference sequence). With 4 bases removed from V and 6 bases from J, the gap between germline ends came to 13 bases. CDR3 length: 13 residues. The CDR3 DNA reads as TGTGCCAGCAGTTCAGGTCCCGCCTGCGAGCAGTACTTC. It translates to CASSSGPACEQYF.

The V gene is TRBV30, the J gene TRBJ1-1; the D is unclear. The CDR3 is 14 residues long. CDR1 and CDR2 (germline): GTSNPN, SVGIG (reference sequence). Deletions cut 0 bases from V and 7 bases from J, with 15 bases between. The CDR3 DNA follows: TGTGCCTGGAGTGTACTGCCGGGGTCAGGTGAAGCTTTCTTT. Its protein is CAWSVLPGSGEAFF. Using reference TRBV30 and TRBJ1-1 for the parts outside the CDR3, the full variable domain is SQTIHQWPATLVQPVGSPLSLECTVEGTSNPNLYWYRQAAGRGLQLLFYSVGIGQISSEVPQNLSASRPQDRQFILSSKKLLLSDSGFYLCAWSVLPGSGEAFFGQGTRLTVV.

Here the CDR3 DNA reads TGCGCCAGCAGCGCCCAGGGGGGGCCGGAAGAGACCCAGTACTTC. As protein: CASSAQGGPEETQYF. This sequence joins TRBV5-1 and TRBJ2-5; D may be TRBD1 or TRBD2 (7 bases each). The germline CDR1 and CDR2 sequences are SGHRS and YFSETQ. This CDR3 has 15 residues. With 4 bases removed from V and 3 bases from J, the gap between germline ends came to 16 bases.